This TCR beta chain was obtained from a study of blood T cell repertoires in COVID-19. Study summary: Spain, Italy and the United States supplied samples that represented acute and convalescent COVID-19. From T cells, B-cell-depleted T cells, or PBMCs came the material, which was cDNA or gDNA.

This CDR3 spans 12 amino acids. V shed 4 bases and J shed 4 bases, with 7 bases lying between them. Germline CDR1 reads LGHDT; CDR2 reads YNNKEL (reference sequence). Study processing details: Estimation of nucleated cell counts relied on the amplification of reference gene primers. Here immunoSEQ multiplex PCR was the method, and the copy in TCRdb shows in-frame clones only, minus some. V, J and clone size are those of that table, while D and trimming were read from the DNA. This table has around 210,000 clones, roughly 75% appearing once. The chain joins TRBV3-1 (or the pseudogene TRBV3-2) to TRBJ2-5, with D hard to call. The sequencing sample was made of peripheral blood. The receptor comes from a woman aged 70-85 years with acute or convalescent COVID-19. This CDR3 reads CASSPDRETQYF. CDR3 DNA sequence: TGTGCCAGCAGCCCTGATAGAGAGACCCAGTACTTC.